The entry below describes one TCR beta chain. Its matching antigen is unknown. A much more abundant neighbour one base away suggests this may be a read error. The data belong to a study of T cells in Graves' hyperthyroidism and ophthalmopathy. Study-wide points: Ophthalmopathy could be told apart from stable hyperthyroidism with a 13 V-J model.

TCR beta CDR3 regions were amplified from RNA transcripts. HTBI primers were the set used in a first-round RT-PCR of the TCR CDR3. TCRdb redid the calling of the multiplex PCR reads with MiXCR, one entry per CDR3 protein. The sample holds 600,000 or so distinct CDR3 sequences, around 42% seen once. Hyperthyroidism of Graves' type that showed no ophthalmopathy progression within 18 months was stable. Aged 18 to 65, the patients had hyperthyroidism that was newly diagnosed and had lasted under 2 months. The diagnoses drew upon clinical symptoms, serum thyroxine and TRAb, thyroid ultrasound and orbital computed tomography. This TCR was recovered from a young woman with Graves' hyperthyroidism. The sequencing sample was made of peripheral blood or thyroid tissue (not recorded which).

CDR3 residues: CASSIVNSKETQYF. The CDR3 DNA reads TGTGCCAGCAGCATAGTCAACAGCAAAGAGACCCAGTACTTC. The genes are TRBV7-2 and TRBJ2-5, with no clear D. Germline CDR1 and CDR2: SGHTA and FQGNSA. There are 14 residues in the CDR3. Trimming took off 5 bases at V and 3 bases at J, with 13 bases between the two ends.